The rows below give T cell receptor beta chains drawn from one sample of a study of blood T cell repertoires in COVID-19. The method was immunoSEQ multiplex PCR; TCRdb's version includes in-frame clones alone and lacks a portion of them. The table has 220,000 or so clones, just over 85% seen once. Sequencing was performed on PBMCs or T cells enriched from blood (not recorded which). Every receptor here comes from a woman in her 50s with acute COVID-19. CDR3s include the opening cysteine and the closing phenylalanine or tryptophan. Fields, in order: J gene, CDR3 length, V gene, D gene, CDR3 DNA, CDR3 protein. A D gene is named only where the DNA matches it firmly.

TRBJ2-1 | 15 | TRBV7-2 | TRBD2 | TGTGCCAGCAGCCTGACTAGCGGGACGGACAATGAGCAGTTCTTC | CASSLTSGTDNEQFF
TRBJ2-2 | 15 | TRBV5-1 | TRBD1 | TGCGCCACCCAGAGCACGGGACAGTACACCGGGGAGCTGTTTTTT | CATQSTGQYTGELFF
TRBJ2-3 | 13 | TRBV28 | NA | TGTGCCAGCAGACCTACAGGGTCAGATACGCAGTATTTT | CASRPTGSDTQYF
TRBJ2-7 | 15 | TRBV6-2/TRBV6-3 | TRBD2 | TGTGCCAGCAGTTCACCCGGGACTACATCCTACGAGCAGTACTTC | CASSSPGTTSYEQYF
TRBJ2-7 | 15 | TRBV27 | TRBD2 | TGTGCCAGCAGTTTATCTAGTCTAGCGGGAAGCGAGCAGTACTTC | CASSLSSLAGSEQYF
TRBJ2-7 | 16 | TRBV7-6 | TRBD1 | TGTGCCAGCAGCGCCCGACAGGGGGCCGACTCCTACGAGCAGTACTTC | CASSARQGADSYEQYF
TRBJ2-3 | 18 | TRBV10-3 | TRBD2 | TGTGCCATCAGTGAGTCGACGGGGGGAGCGGGAGAACTGGATACGCAGTATTTT | CAISESTGGAGELDTQYF
TRBJ1-2 | 16 | TRBV27 | NA | TGTGCCAGCAGTTTTTCCCCCCGACAGGTTCAAGTCGGCTACACCTTC | CASSFSPRQVQVGYTF
TRBJ2-7 | 14 | TRBV6-5 | TRBD2 | TGTGCCAGCAGCTCGACTAGCGGGACCTACGAGCAGTACTTC | CASSSTSGTYEQYF
TRBJ1-1 | 14 | TRBV7-6 | TRBD1 | TGTGCCAGCAGCCCGGGACAGGGGGGCGCTGAAGCTTTCTTT | CASSPGQGGAEAFF
TRBJ2-3 | 16 | TRBV30 | TRBD2 | TGTGCCACCACTAGCGGGGCGGACTCGGAGACAGATACGCAGTATTTT | CATTSGADSETDTQYF
TRBJ1-5 | 17 | TRBV27 | NA | TGTGCCAGCAGTCCCAGGGGCTTTATTTATAGCAATCAGCCCCAGCATTTT | CASSPRGFIYSNQPQHF
TRBJ2-2 | 15 | TRBV7-9 | NA | TGTGCCAGCAGCTCTAGGGAGCCGAACACCGGGGAGCTGTTTTTT | CASSSREPNTGELFF